This T cell receptor (beta chain) was captured by sequencing in a study of blood T cell repertoires in COVID-19. Study-level information: Some COVID-19 samples were acute and others convalescent; all came from the United States, Italy and Spain.

Assay used: immunoSEQ multiplex PCR; TCRdb lists only in-frame clones, some missing. The table has approximately 210,000 clones, around 90% seen once; the top ten hold 1.5% to 2%. CDR1 and CDR2 (germline): LNHDA, SQIVND (reference sequence). V lost 5 bases and J lost 9; bases outside the gene matches: 6. The CDR3 is 14 amino acids. Sample: peripheral blood. The source is a man between 65 and 79 years old with acute or convalescent COVID-19. This chain links TRBV19 with TRBJ2-1; 11 nucleotides match TRBD2. This chain's CDR3 is CASSFGTSGGEQFF. CDR3 DNA: TGTGCCAGTAGTTTCGGGACTAGCGGAGGTGAGCAGTTCTTC.